This T cell receptor (beta chain) appears in the sequencing data of a study of blood T cell repertoires in COVID-19. Overall study: The cDNA or gDNA used as material had been derived from T cells, B-cell-depleted T cells, or PBMCs.

Participants spanned ages roughly 18 to 90 years and resided in about two dozen US areas. Donors were grouped by their self-reported clinical history. Produced via immunoSEQ multiplex PCR; TCRdb's table is partial and in-frame only. The repertoire consists of 200,000 or so clones, with 75% to 90% occurring once and the leading ten covering about 2.1%. V was clipped by 1 base and J by 8 bases; unmatched bases: 18. The germline gives CDR1 GTSNPN, CDR2 SVGIG (reference sequence). The CDR3 sequence is 17 residues long. The source of this sequence is a woman in her thirties or forties with acute COVID-19. Sequenced: PBMCs or T cells enriched from blood (not recorded which). V gene TRBV30 combines with J gene TRBJ1-2, with 8 bases lining up with TRBD1. The CDR3 sequence is CAWSAYRGGSPGTGYTF. The DNA of the CDR3 is TGTGCCTGGAGTGCCTACAGGGGGGGCTCCCCCGGGACGGGCTACACCTTC.